These 28 T cell receptor beta chains were sequenced from one sample in a study of a mutant IDH1 vaccine in newly diagnosed glioma. No antigen has been identified for these receptors. Specified time point: week 11, during vaccination. Every vaccination contained 300 ug of the mutant IDH1 20-mer peptide and was paired with topical imiquimod. Method: immunoSEQ multiplex PCR; TCRdb's copy keeps in-frame clones and lacks some. The table includes about 30,000 clones, under 80% detected once. This specimen was PBMCs, taken from a glioma patient whose treatment included an IDH1 peptide vaccine. The receptor set was obtained from a man aged 25 to 45 with glioma.

The CDR3 region has the DNA TGTGCCAGCAGCTTCCAGACGCGTTTAGGGGAGCAGTACTTC. Translated, it gives CASSFQTRLGEQYF. The rearrangement uses TRBV7-8 and TRBJ2-7; D gene unclear. Germline values: CDR1 SGHVS, CDR2 FQNEAQ. The CDR3 consists of 14 residues. V lost 3 bases to trimming and J lost 7 bases, with 16 bases between them.

CDR3 sequence: CAWSRGRTNEKLFF. CDR3 coding DNA: TGTGCCTGGTCGCGGGGACGGACTAATGAAAAACTGTTTTTT. This chain connects TRBV30 to TRBJ1-4; tentative D call: TRBD1 (5 bases). The V and J ends lost 5 bases and 2 bases respectively, with 12 bases between them. The CDR3 sequence is 14 residues long. The germline V gene has CDR1 GTSNPN and CDR2 SVGIG (reference sequence).

The chain couples TRBV7-6 to TRBJ1-5, with D perhaps matching TRBD1 (6 bases). The CDR3 loop spans 15 amino acids. The V and J ends lost 1 base and 7 bases respectively, with 14 bases between them. CDR1 and CDR2 from the germline V gene are SGHVS and FNYEAQ. The CDR3 here is CASSLDAGVGQPQHF. CDR3 coding DNA: TGTGCCAGCAGCTTAGATGCAGGGGTAGGACAGCCCCAGCATTTT.

The V gene is TRBV6-6, the J gene TRBJ2-1; a weak D match, TRBD1 (5 bases). CDR1 is MNHNY and CDR2 is SVGAGI in the germline V gene (reference sequence). The V end lost 5 bases, the J end lost 2 bases, and 13 bases lay between the germline ends. The CDR3 totals 15 residues. The CDR3 bases are TGTGCCAGCAGTCGCACAGGTTCTACCTACAATGAGCAGTTCTTC. Translated: CASSRTGSTYNEQFF.

The chain combines TRBV7-9 with TRBJ2-5; D gene unclear. The V end lost 5 bases, the J end lost 4 bases, and 11 bases lay between the germline ends. This CDR3 has 13 residues. Per germline, CDR1 SEHNR and CDR2 FQNEAQ (reference sequence). In DNA form, the CDR3 reads TGTGCCAGCAGCCCGGGTATGCGAGAGACCCAGTACTTC. Translated: CASSPGMRETQYF.

This chain connects TRBV30 to TRBJ2-5, with 11 bases identical to TRBD2. The germline V gene encodes CDR1 GTSNPN and CDR2 SVGIG (reference sequence). This CDR3 comprises 15 residues. Unmatched junction bases numbered 5, after V lost 4 bases and J lost 1 base. The CDR3 sequence: CAWKRTSGLQETQYF. The CDR3, as DNA: TGTGCCTGGAAAAGGACTAGCGGGCTCCAAGAGACCCAGTACTTC.

The CDR3: CASSEQGKTNEKLFF. The CDR3 DNA follows: TGTGCCAGCAGTGAACAGGGAAAAACTAATGAAAAACTGTTTTTT. The V gene is TRBV25-1, the J gene TRBJ1-4; D perhaps matches TRBD1 (5 bases). Looked up from germline, CDR1 is MGHDK and CDR2 is SYGVNS. V was cut by 2 bases and J by 1 base, with 8 bases left in between. CDR3 length: 15 residues.

This clone has a handful of counts. The rearrangement links TRBV19 to TRBJ1-5; D remains ambiguous. Germline loops: CDR1 LNHDA, CDR2 SQIVND (reference sequence). V was cut by 5 bases and J by 1 base, with 9 bases left in between. The CDR3 is made up of 14 amino acids. The CDR3 sequence is CASSSAASNQPQHF. As DNA, the CDR3 is TGTGCCAGTAGTTCGGCAGCAAGCAATCAGCCCCAGCATTTT.

J is TRBJ2-3 and V is TRBV27, with D perhaps matching TRBD1 (6 bases). Deletions cut 2 bases from V and 6 bases from J, with 12 bases between. This CDR3 contains 14 residues. CDR1 is MNHEY, CDR2 SMNVEV, per germline (reference sequence). This CDR3 is CASSLTAGADTQYF. The CDR3 nucleotides are TGTGCCAGCAGTTTAACCGCAGGGGCTGATACGCAGTATTTT.

This clone has a single count. A much bigger clone sits one base away, suggesting this may be a read error. The chain uses TRBV6-1 and TRBJ1-2; D might be TRBD1 (5 bases). V lost 6 bases and J lost 1, with 15 bases in between. There are 15 residues in the CDR3. Germline CDR1 is MNHNS and CDR2 is SASEGT. The CDR3: CASSPWGSVNYGYTF. The CDR3 nucleotides are TGTGCCAGCAGCCCGTGGGGCAGCGTTAACTATGGCTACACCTTC.

The count of this clone is one. The chain joins TRBV19 to TRBJ1-4; tentative D call: TRBD1 (6 bases). CDR3 length equals 15 residues. The V and J ends lost 2 bases and 7 bases respectively, with 14 bases between them. Germline V gene sequence: CDR1 LNHDA, CDR2 SQIVND (reference sequence). The CDR3 reads CASSIPRGGGEKLFF. For the CDR3, the DNA is TGTGCCAGTAGTATACCCAGGGGTGGAGGTGAAAAACTGTTTTTT.

The rearrangement joins TRBV10-3 to TRBJ1-6; D possibly corresponds to TRBD1 (5 bases). Germline V gene lookup returns CDR1 ENHRY and CDR2 SYGVKD. The V and J ends lost 3 bases and 14 bases respectively, with 20 bases between them. The CDR3 loop spans 15 amino acids. CDR3 residues: CAISDSQTPLGALHF. In DNA form, the CDR3 reads TGTGCCATCAGTGATTCCCAGACACCGTTGGGGGCCCTCCACTTT.

Only one count was recorded for this clone. The rearrangement joins TRBV2 to TRBJ2-5, with D maybe TRBD2 (6 bases). The ends were cut back, 11 bases at V and 1 base at J, with 17 bases in the middle. The CDR3 has 14 residues. Germline V gene lookup returns CDR1 SNHLY and CDR2 FYNNEI. The DNA for the CDR3 is TGTGCCGGCCGGGACTCAAAGGGCCAAGAGACCCAGTACTTC. As protein: CAGRDSKGQETQYF.

The chain recombines TRBV27 with TRBJ1-5; the match to TRBD1 covers 7 bases. In germline, CDR1 is MNHEY, CDR2 SMNVEV (reference sequence). V shed 0 bases, J shed 10 bases, and the junction held 6 bases outside the gene matches. This CDR3 contains 14 residues. The CDR3 reads CASSLSQGETPQHF. The CDR3 nucleotides are TGTGCCAGCAGTTTATCGCAGGGGGAAACACCCCAGCATTTT.

The gene calls are TRBV5-1 and TRBJ2-7; unclear D gene. Looked up from germline, CDR1 is SGHRS and CDR2 is YFSETQ. Trimming took off 0 bases at V and 4 bases at J, with 8 bases between the two ends. This CDR3 has 13 amino acids. CDR3 coding DNA: TGCGCCAGCAGCTTGGGGACGGAATACGAGCAGTACTTC. Translation gives CASSLGTEYEQYF. Full variable domain (rest looked up from reference TRBV5-1 and TRBJ2-7): KAGVTQTPRYLIKTRGQQVTLSCSPISGHRSVSWYQQTPGQGLQFLFEYFSETQRNKGNFPGRFSGRQFSNSRSEMNVSTLELGDSALYLCASSLGTEYEQYFGPGTRLTVT.

The gene calls are TRBV29-1 and TRBJ1-4; D is undetermined. Germline CDR1 and CDR2: SQVTM and ANQGSEA. V was shortened by 4 bases and J by 7 bases, with 13 bases between the two germline ends. The CDR3 runs 13 residues. DNA for the CDR3: TGCAGCGTTGGGCCCGGGTGGGGTGAAAAACTGTTTTTT. Encoded protein: CSVGPGWGEKLFF.

V is TRBV27 and J is TRBJ1-2; tentative D call: TRBD1 (6 bases). This CDR3 spans 15 amino acids. V was shortened by 0 bases and J by 4 bases, with 12 bases between the two germline ends. Germline loops: CDR1 MNHEY, CDR2 SMNVEV (reference sequence). This CDR3 is CASSLSGGSTYGYTF. Written as DNA, the CDR3 is TGTGCCAGCAGTTTATCCGGGGGCTCAACCTATGGCTACACCTTC.

This clone was recorded a few times. This chain uses TRBV5-4 with TRBJ1-1; tentatively, D is TRBD1 (5 bases). Per the germline V gene, CDR1 is SGHNT and CDR2 is YYREEE (reference sequence). This CDR3 is 15 amino acids long. Trimming cost V 1 base and J 1 base, with 11 bases left between them. The DNA for the CDR3 is TGTGCCAGCAGCTTGCCGGGACCCCAGAACACTGAAGCTTTCTTT. It specifies CASSLPGPQNTEAFF.

The chain joins TRBV5-4 to TRBJ1-3; 8 bases are shared with TRBD1. Germline loops: CDR1 SGHNT, CDR2 YYREEE (reference sequence). This CDR3 is built from 15 residues. J lost 8 bases, V lost 4 bases, and 11 bases had no gene match. CDR3: CASSAADRETDTIYF. The CDR3 nucleotides read TGTGCCAGCAGCGCTGCGGACAGGGAAACGGACACCATATATTTT. Using reference TRBV5-4 and TRBJ1-3 for the parts outside the CDR3, the full variable domain is ETGVTQSPTHLIKTRGQQVTLRCSSQSGHNTVSWYQQALGQGPQFIFQYYREEENGRGNFPPRFSGLQFPNYSSELNVNALELDDSALYLCASSAADRETDTIYFGEGSWLTVV.

The table lists this clone with a count of one. The chain recombines TRBV6-5 with TRBJ1-4, with 8 bases fitting TRBD1. Germline V gives CDR1 MNHEY, CDR2 SVGAGI. V shed 6 bases and J 12 bases; nucleotides not matched to a gene: 12. This CDR3 spans 14 amino acids. Here the CDR3 DNA reads TGTGCCAGCAGCCAGGACAGGGCATCGAAGGAACTGTTTTTT. This codes for CASSQDRASKELFF.

This clone was seen a few times. The rearrangement joins TRBV6-1 to TRBJ2-7; D is possibly TRBD1 or TRBD2 (5 bases each). Per the germline V gene, CDR1 is MNHNS and CDR2 is SASEGT. V was pared by 7 bases and J by 3 bases, with 16 bases between. CDR3 size: 14 residues. CDR3 sequence (DNA): TGTGCCAGCACCACACAGGCCGGGGTCTACGAGCAGTACTTC. Amino acid sequence: CASTTQAGVYEQYF.

This clone was seen only once. The chain recombines TRBV2 with TRBJ2-7; no firm D call. From germline, CDR1 is SNHLY and CDR2 FYNNEI. This CDR3 is built from 13 residues. The V and J ends lost 1 base and 2 bases respectively, with 6 bases between them. Here the CDR3 DNA reads TGTGCCAGCAGTGAAGGTGTGCCCTACGAGCAGTACTTC. Translating gives CASSEGVPYEQYF.

The J gene is TRBJ1-1, the V gene TRBV15, with 8 bases that match TRBD1. The CDR3 has 15 residues. The V segment lost 3 bases and the J segment 8 bases; nucleotides outside the gene matches: 11. CDR1 is LNHNV, CDR2 YYDKDF, per germline (reference sequence). The CDR3 region has the DNA TGTGCCACCAGCAGGAACAGGGGGGCGCACCTGGAAGCTTTCTTT. It translates to CATSRNRGAHLEAFF.

This chain connects TRBV18 to TRBJ2-6; D is ambiguous. The CDR3 totals 14 residues. The ends were cut back, 5 bases at V and 2 bases at J, with 7 bases in the middle. The V gene's germline CDR1 is KGHSH and CDR2 LQKENI. The CDR3 bases are TGTGCCAGCTCATCGGCTGCTGGGGCCAACGTCCTGACTTTC. Translated: CASSSAAGANVLTF. The whole variable domain, filled in from reference TRBV18 and TRBJ2-6, reads NAGVMQNPRHLVRRRGQEARLRCSPMKGHSHVYWYRQLPEEGLKFMVYLQKENIIDESGMPKERFSAEFPKEGPSILRIQQVVRGDSAAYFCASSSAAGANVLTFGAGSRLTVL.

This clone has a handful of counts. The rearrangement links TRBV4-1 to TRBJ1-5; D might be TRBD1 (5 bases). The CDR3 loop spans 15 amino acids. V was pared by 0 bases and J by 6 bases, with 12 bases between. CDR1 and CDR2 (germline): MGHRA, YSYEKL. Here the CDR3 DNA reads TGCGCCAGCAGCCAAGAATTTCAAGGGACTCAGCCCCAGCATTTT. As protein: CASSQEFQGTQPQHF.

This chain connects TRBV19 to TRBJ1-1, with D tentatively TRBD1 (5 bases). Trimming shortened V by 9 bases and J by 1 base, and 9 bases separated the two germline ends. Per the germline V gene, CDR1 is LNHDA and CDR2 is SQIVND (reference sequence). The CDR3 runs to 12 residues. The CDR3 DNA sequence: TGTGCCAGCCGGGGGGGGAACACTGAAGCTTTCTTT. It specifies CASRGGNTEAFF.

This clone was seen just once. This chain uses TRBV5-1 with TRBJ2-2; 8 nucleotides align to TRBD2. J lost 9 bases, V lost 4 bases, and 8 bases had no gene match. Germline-derived CDR1 and CDR2 are SGHRS and YFSETQ. The CDR3 is made up of 14 amino acids. CDR3: CASSEGTSSWELFF. The CDR3 DNA follows: TGCGCCAGCAGCGAGGGGACTAGTTCTTGGGAGCTGTTTTTT. The whole variable domain, remainder taken from reference TRBV5-1 and TRBJ2-2, is KAGVTQTPRYLIKTRGQQVTLSCSPISGHRSVSWYQQTPGQGLQFLFEYFSETQRNKGNFPGRFSGRQFSNSRSEMNVSTLELGDSALYLCASSEGTSSWELFFGEGSRLTVL.

This clone was seen more than once but under ten times. J is TRBJ2-3 and V is TRBV27; TRBD2 is a possible D gene (6 bases). Per germline, CDR1 MNHEY and CDR2 SMNVEV (reference sequence). The length of the CDR3 is 14 residues. Trimming took off 2 bases at V and 3 bases at J, with 9 bases between the two ends. The CDR3 nucleotides are TGTGCCAGCAGTTTAGCGGGGCCAACAGATACGCAGTATTTT. Translation: CASSLAGPTDTQYF.